The sequence of this T cell receptor (beta chain) was determined in a study of T cell responses to AZD1222 COVID-19 vaccine. Germline V gives CDR1 LNHDA, CDR2 SQIVND (reference sequence). V was trimmed by 4 bases and J by 6 bases, leaving 15 bases between them. The CDR3 covers 14 residues. Generated by immunoSEQ multiplex PCR, the TCRdb table keeps only in-frame clones and is missing some. The sample consists of some 150,000 clones, roughly 84% of them appearing once. This clonotype was sampled from an adult who received the AZD1222 COVID-19 vaccine. The sample here was peripheral blood, taken 28 days after the second AZD1222 dose. The V gene is TRBV19, the J gene TRBJ1-2; D ambiguous. In DNA form, the CDR3 reads TGTGCCAGTAGTAATTGGCAGCGAATGAATGGCTACACCTTC. It yields the protein CASSNWQRMNGYTF.